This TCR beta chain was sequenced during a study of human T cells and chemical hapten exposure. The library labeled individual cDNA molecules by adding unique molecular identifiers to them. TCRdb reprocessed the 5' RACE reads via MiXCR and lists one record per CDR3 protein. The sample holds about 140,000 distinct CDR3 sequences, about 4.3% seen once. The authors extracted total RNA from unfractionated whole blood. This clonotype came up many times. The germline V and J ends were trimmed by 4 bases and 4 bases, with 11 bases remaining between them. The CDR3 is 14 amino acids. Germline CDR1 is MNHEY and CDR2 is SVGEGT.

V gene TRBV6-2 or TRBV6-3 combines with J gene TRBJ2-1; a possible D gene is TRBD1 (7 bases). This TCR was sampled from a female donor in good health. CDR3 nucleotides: TGTGCCAGCAGTTGGGGGGACAGTTACAATGAGCAGTTCTTC. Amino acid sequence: CASSWGDSYNEQFF.